This is a list of T cell receptor beta chains from one sample in a study of CD8+ T cells in alopecia areata. Profiling relied on immunoSEQ multiplex PCR, and the TCRdb table lists in-frame clones only, not all of them. The profile shows just over 150,000 clones, about 53% of them singletons. This sample comprised CD8+ T cells sorted from blood, obtained at week 0. The receptors shown here come from a human donor with alopecia areata. The CDR3 runs from the conserved cysteine through the conserved F or W. Fields, in order: clone size, J gene, V gene, D gene, CDR3 protein, CDR3 DNA. A D gene is named only where the DNA matches it firmly. Part of the rows lack a size; the others show once, few, many or a class for expanded clones.

size: NA
J: TRBJ2-1
V: TRBV30
D: NA
CDR3: CAWSAGTYNEQFF
DNA: TGTGCCTGGAGTGCGGGGACTTACAATGAGCAGTTCTTC

size: NA
J: TRBJ1-2
V: TRBV20-1
D: NA
CDR3: CSARNRDGYTF
DNA: TGCAGTGCTAGGAACAGGGACGGCTACACCTTC

size: NA
J: TRBJ1-1
V: TRBV11-2
D: NA
CDR3: CASSLGPEAFF
DNA: TGTGCCAGCAGCTTGGGACCTGAAGCTTTCTTT

size: NA
J: TRBJ2-3
V: TRBV4-3
D: TRBD2
CDR3: CASSQDPGGSTDTQYF
DNA: TGCGCCAGCAGCCAAGATCCGGGAGGGAGCACAGATACGCAGTATTTT

size: NA
J: TRBJ2-7
V: TRBV28
D: NA
CDR3: CASSISYEQYF
DNA: TGTGCCAGCAGTATCTCCTACGAGCAGTACTTC

size: once
J: TRBJ2-7
V: TRBV7-9
D: NA
CDR3: CASSSRLLHRLDF
DNA: TGTGCCAGCAGCTCTCGTCTACTCCACCGTCTAGACTTC

size: few
J: TRBJ1-1
V: TRBV29-1
D: NA
CDR3: CSVIENTEAFF
DNA: TGCAGCGTTATCGAGAACACTGAAGCTTTCTTT

size: once
J: TRBJ1-4
V: TRBV4-3
D: NA
CDR3: CASSQDRGSTNEKLFF
DNA: TGCGCCAGCAGCCAAGATAGGGGTTCAACTAATGAAAAACTGTTTTTT

size: NA
J: TRBJ2-7
V: TRBV7-9
D: NA
CDR3: CASTRGGEQYF
DNA: TGTGCCAGCACCAGAGGTGGGGAGCAGTACTTC

size: few
J: TRBJ1-1
V: TRBV4-3
D: NA
CDR3: CASSHYHGNTEAFF
DNA: TGCGCCAGCAGCCACTACCACGGAAACACTGAAGCTTTCTTT

size: few
J: TRBJ2-3
V: TRBV7-2
D: NA
CDR3: CASSLGRASTDTQYF
DNA: TGTGCCAGCAGCTTAGGGCGGGCTAGCACAGATACGCAGTATTTT

size: NA
J: TRBJ2-7
V: TRBV10-1
D: NA
CDR3: CASSEYEQYF
DNA: TGCGCCAGCAGTGAATACGAGCAGTACTTC

size: NA
J: TRBJ2-7
V: TRBV2
D: TRBD2
CDR3: CASSDGGSSYEQYF
DNA: TGTGCCAGCAGTGACGGGGGGAGCTCCTACGAGCAGTACTTC

size: NA
J: TRBJ2-7
V: TRBV29-1
D: TRBD1
CDR3: CSVDGQGPSYEQYF
DNA: TGCAGCGTTGATGGACAGGGCCCCTCCTACGAGCAGTACTTC